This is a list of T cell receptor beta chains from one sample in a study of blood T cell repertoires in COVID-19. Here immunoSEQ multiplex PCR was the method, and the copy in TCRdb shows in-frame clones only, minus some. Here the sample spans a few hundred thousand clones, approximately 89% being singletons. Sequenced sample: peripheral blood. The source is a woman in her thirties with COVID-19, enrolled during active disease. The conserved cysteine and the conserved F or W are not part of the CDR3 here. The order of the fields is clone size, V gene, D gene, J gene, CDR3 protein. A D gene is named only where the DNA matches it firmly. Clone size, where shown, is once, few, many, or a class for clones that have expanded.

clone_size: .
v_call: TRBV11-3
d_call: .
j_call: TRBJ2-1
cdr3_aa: ASSSRSYSSYNEQF

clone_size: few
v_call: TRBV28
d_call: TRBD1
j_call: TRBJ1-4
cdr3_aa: ASSSTGTGKEKLF

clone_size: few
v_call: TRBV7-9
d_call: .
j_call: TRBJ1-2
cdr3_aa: ASHGGRDGYT

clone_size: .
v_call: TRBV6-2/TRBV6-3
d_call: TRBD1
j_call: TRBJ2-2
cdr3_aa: ASSYFRDRALNTGELF

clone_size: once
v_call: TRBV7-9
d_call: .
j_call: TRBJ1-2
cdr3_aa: ASSVGGEGYGYT

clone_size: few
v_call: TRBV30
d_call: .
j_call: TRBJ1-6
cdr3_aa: AWTPNNSPLH

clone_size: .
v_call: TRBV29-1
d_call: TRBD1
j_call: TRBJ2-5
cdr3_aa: SVTGQGGETQY

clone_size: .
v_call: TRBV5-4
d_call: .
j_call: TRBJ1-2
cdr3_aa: ASSLNGGSNYGYT

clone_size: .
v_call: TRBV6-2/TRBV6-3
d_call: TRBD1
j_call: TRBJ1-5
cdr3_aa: ASSYTGVNQPQH

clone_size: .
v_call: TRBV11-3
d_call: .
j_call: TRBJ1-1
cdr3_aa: ASSSREAEAF

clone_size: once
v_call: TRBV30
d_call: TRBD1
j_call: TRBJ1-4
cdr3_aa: AWRGGTGVAGELF

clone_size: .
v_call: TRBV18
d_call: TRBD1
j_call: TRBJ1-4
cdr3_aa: ASSPLQGADEKLF

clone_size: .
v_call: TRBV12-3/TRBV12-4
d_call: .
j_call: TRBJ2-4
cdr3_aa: ASSFQGGGIQY

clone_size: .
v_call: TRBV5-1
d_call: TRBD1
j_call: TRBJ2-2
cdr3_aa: ASSSGQGRTGELF

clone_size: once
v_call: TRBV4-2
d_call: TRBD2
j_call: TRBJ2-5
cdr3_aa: ASSQEMLASGGPRGTQY

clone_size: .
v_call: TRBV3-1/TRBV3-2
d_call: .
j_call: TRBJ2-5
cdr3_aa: ASSQIGTGPYQETQY

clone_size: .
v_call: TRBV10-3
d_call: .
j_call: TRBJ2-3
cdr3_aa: ATAVGSGSTDTQY

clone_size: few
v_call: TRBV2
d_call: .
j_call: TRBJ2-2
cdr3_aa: ASSQMNTGELF

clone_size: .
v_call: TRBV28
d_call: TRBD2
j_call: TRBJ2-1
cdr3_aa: ASSRTLAGGPYNEQF

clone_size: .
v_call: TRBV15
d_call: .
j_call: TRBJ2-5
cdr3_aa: ATATGLGKETQY

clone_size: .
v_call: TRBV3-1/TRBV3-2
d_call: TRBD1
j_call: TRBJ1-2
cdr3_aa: ASRRTGPYYGYT

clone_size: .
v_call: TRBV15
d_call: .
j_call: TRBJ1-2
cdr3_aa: ATSTRGSQAHGYT